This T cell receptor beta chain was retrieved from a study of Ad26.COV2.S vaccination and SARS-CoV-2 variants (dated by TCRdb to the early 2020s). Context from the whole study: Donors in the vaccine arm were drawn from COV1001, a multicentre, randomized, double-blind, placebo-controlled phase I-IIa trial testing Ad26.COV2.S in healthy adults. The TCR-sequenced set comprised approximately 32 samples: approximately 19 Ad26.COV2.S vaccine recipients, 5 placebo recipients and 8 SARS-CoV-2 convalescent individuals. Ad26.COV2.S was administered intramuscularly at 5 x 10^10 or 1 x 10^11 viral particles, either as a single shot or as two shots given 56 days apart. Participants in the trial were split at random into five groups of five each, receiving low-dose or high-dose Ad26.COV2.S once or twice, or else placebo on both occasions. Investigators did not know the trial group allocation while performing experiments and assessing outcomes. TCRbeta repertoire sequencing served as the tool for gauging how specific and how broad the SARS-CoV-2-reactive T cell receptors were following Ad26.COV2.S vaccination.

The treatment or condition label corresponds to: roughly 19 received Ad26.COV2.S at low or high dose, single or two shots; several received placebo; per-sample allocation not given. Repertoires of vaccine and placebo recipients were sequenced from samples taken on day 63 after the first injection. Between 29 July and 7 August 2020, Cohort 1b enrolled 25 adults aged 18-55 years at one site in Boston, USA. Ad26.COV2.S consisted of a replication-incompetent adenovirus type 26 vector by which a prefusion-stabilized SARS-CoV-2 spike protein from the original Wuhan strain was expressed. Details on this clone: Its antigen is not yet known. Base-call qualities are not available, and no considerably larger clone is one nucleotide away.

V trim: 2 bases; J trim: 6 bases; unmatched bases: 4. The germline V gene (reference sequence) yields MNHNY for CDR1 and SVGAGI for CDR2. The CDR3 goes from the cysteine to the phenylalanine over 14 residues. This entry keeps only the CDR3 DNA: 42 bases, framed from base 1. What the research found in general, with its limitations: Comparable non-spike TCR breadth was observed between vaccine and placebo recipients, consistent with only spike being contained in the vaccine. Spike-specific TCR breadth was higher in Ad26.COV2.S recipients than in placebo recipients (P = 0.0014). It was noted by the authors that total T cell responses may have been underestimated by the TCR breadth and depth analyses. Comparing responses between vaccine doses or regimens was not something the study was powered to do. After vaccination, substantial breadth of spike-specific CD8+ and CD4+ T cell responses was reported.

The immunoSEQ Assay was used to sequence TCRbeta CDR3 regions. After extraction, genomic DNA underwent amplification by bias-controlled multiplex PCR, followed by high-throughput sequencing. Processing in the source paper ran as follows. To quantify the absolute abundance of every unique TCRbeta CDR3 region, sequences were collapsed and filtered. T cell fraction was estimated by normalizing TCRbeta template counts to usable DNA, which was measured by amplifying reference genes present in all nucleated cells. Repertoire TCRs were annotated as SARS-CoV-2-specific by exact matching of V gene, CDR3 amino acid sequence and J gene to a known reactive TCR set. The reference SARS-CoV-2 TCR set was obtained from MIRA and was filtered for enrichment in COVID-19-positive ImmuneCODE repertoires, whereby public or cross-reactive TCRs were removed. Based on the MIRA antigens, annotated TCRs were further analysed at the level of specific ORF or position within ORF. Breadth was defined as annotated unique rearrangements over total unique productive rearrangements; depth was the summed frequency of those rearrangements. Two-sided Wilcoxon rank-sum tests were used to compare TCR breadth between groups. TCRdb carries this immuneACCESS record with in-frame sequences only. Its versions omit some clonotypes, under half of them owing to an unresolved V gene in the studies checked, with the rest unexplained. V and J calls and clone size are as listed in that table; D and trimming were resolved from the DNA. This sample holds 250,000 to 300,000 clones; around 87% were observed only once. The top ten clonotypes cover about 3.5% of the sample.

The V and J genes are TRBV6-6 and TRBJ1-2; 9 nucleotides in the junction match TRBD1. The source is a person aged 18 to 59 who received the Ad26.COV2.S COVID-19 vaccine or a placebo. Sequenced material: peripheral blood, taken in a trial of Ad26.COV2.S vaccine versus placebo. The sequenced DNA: TGTGCCAGCAGTTACACAGGGGGCGATAATGGCTACACCTTC. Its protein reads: CASSYTGGDNGYTF.